This T cell receptor beta chain was observed in a study of cytomegalovirus exposure and HLA in healthy donors. Regarding the study as a whole: The investigators catalogued some 150 TCR beta chains as cytomegalovirus-associated. Per published reports, the classifier diagnosed cytomegalovirus status with high specificity and sensitivity. In a later analysis, first-cohort TCR clusters were found to tend to co-occur in the approximately 120 validation repertoires. A few of the chains that were CMV-associated were confirmed in vitro to be specific for CMV antigens.

The assay was immunoSEQ multiplex PCR, and TCRdb's table has in-frame clones only and misses some. This table has approximately 180,000 clones, approximately 86% appearing once. Comments on this clone: Its antigen is not known.

Germline V gives CDR1 MNHNY, CDR2 SVGAGI (reference sequence). This CDR3 is built from 15 residues. The V segment lost 4 bases and the J segment 8 bases; nucleotides outside the gene matches: 9. The sequencing input was PBMCs. The TCR was taken from a man between 18 and 29 years old in good health and CMV-seropositive. The chain has TRBV6-6 and TRBJ1-4; 8 bases align to TRBD1. CDR3 sequence (DNA): TGTGCCAGCAGTTCTCCGGACAGGGTCCAGGAAAAACTGTTTTTT. Translation gives CASSSPDRVQEKLFF.